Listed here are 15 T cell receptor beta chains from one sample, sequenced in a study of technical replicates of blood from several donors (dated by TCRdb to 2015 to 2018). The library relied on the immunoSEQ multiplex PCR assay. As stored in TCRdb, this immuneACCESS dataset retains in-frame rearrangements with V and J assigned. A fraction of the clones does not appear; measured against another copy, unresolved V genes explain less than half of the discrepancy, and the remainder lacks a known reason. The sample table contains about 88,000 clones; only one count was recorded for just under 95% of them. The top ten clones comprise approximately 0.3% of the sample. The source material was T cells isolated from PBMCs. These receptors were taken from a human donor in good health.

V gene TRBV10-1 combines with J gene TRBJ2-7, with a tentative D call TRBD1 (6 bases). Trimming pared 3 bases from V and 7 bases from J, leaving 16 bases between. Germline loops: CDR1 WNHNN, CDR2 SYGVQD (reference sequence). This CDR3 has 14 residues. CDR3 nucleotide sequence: TGCGCCAGCAGTGAACAGGGACAATTTAGTGAGCAGTACTTC. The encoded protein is CASSEQGQFSEQYF.

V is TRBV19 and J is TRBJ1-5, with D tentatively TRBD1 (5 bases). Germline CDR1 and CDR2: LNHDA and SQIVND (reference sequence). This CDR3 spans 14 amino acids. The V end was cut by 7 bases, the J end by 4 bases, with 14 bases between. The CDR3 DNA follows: TGTGCCAGTAAAGGGGACGGGACTAATCAGCCCCAGCATTTT. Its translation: CASKGDGTNQPQHF.

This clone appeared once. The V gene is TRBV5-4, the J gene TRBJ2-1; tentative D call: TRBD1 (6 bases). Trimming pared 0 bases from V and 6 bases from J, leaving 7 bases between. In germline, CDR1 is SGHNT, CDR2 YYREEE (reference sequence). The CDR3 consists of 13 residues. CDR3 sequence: CASSLGRGNEQFF. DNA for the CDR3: TGTGCCAGCAGCTTGGGCAGGGGCAATGAGCAGTTCTTC.

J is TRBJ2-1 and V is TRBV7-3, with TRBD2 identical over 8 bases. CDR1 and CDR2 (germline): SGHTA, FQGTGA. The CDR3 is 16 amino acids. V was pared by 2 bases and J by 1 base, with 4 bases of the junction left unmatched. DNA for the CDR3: TGTGCCAGCAGCTTAGAGCGGGGGAGGTCCTACAATGAGCAGTTCTTC. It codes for CASSLERGRSYNEQFF.

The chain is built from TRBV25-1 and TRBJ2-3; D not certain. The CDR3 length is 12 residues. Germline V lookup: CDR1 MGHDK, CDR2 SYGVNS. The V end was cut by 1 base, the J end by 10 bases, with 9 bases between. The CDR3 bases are TGTGCCAGCAGTGAATCTCCGGTGGCGCAGTATTTT. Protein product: CASSESPVAQYF.

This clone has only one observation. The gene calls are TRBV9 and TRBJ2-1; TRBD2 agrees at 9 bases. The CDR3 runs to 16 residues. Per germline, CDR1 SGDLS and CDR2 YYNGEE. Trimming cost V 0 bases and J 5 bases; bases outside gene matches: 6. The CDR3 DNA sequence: TGTGCCAGCAGCGTAGGTGATAGCGGGAGTAACAATGAGCAGTTCTTC. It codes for CASSVGDSGSNNEQFF.

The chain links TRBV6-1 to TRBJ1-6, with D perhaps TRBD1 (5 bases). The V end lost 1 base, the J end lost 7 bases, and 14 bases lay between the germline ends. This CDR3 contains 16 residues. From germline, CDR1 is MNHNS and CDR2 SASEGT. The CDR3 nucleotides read TGTGCCAGCAGTGAAGAAAGGTTTACAGGAAATTCACCCCTCCACTTT. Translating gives CASSEERFTGNSPLHF.

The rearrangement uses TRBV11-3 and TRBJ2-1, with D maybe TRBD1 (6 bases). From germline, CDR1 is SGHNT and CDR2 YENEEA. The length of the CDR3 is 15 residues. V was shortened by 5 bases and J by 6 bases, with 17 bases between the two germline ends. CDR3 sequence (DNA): TGTGCCAGCAGCCAAGAAGGGGGATACGGCAATGAGCAGTTCTTC. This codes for CASSQEGGYGNEQFF.

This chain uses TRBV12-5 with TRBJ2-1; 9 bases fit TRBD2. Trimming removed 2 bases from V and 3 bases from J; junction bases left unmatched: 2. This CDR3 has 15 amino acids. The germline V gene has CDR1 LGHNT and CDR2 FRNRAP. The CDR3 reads CASGLQRGDYNEQFF. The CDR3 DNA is TGTGCTAGTGGTTTGCAGCGGGGGGACTACAATGAGCAGTTCTTC.

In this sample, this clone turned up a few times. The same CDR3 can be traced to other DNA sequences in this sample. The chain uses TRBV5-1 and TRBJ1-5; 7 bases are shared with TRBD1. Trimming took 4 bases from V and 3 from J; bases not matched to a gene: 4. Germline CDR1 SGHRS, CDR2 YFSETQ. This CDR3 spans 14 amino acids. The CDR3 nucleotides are TGCGCCAGCAGCCTAACAGGGGACAATCAGCCCCAGCATTTT. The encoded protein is CASSLTGDNQPQHF.

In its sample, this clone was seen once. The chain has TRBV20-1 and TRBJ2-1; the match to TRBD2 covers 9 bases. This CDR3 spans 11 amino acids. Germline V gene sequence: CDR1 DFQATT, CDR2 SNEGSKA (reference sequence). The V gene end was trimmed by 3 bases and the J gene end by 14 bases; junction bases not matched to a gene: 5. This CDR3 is CSASLAGEEFF. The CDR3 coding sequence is TGCAGTGCTAGTTTAGCGGGAGAAGAGTTCTTC.

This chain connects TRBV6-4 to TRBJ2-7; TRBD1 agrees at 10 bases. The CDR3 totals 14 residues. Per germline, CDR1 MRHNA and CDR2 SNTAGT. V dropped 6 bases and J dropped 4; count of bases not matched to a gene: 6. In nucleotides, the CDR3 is TGTGCCAGCAGACCGGGACAGGGGAAATACGAGCAGTACTTC. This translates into CASRPGQGKYEQYF.

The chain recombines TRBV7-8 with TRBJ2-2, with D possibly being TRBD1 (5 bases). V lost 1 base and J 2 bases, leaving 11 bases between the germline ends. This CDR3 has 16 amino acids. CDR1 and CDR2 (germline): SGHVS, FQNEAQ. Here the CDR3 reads CASSLEAGRNTGELFF. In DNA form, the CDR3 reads TGTGCCAGCAGCTTAGAGGCAGGGCGTAACACCGGGGAGCTGTTTTTT. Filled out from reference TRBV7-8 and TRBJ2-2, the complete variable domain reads GAGVSQSPRYKVAKRGQDVALRCDPISGHVSLFWYQQALGQGPEFLTYFQNEAQLDKSGLPSDRFFAERPEGSVSTLKIQRTQQEDSAVYLCASSLEAGRNTGELFFGEGSRLTVL.

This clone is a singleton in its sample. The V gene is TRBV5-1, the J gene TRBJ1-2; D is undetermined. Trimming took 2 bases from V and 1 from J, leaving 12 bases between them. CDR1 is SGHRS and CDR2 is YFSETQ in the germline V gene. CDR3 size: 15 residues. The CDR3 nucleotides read TGCGCCAGCAGCTTTCGGGTCGGGGTTAACTATGGCTACACCTTC. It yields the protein CASSFRVGVNYGYTF.

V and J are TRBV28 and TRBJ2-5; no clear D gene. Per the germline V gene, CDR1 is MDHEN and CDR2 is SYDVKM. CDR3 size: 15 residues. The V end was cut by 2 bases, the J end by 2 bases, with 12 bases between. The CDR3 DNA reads TGTGCCAGCAGTTTAACCACCCCCGGGCAAGAGACCCAGTACTTC. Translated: CASSLTTPGQETQYF.